The clone carrying this T cell receptor beta chain was seen once. Its antigen is not identified. CDR3 length: 15 amino acids. The ends were cut back, 1 base at V and 1 base at J, with 10 bases in the middle. This record belongs to a study of CD8+CD57+ T cells in acquired aplastic anemia. Study as a whole: DNA recovered from sorted CD4+ and CD8+ cells had a mean of approximately 3 ug. Healthy donors yielded roughly 9.8 million CD4+ cell reads on average.

TCR beta VDJ and CDR3 profiling used genomic DNA as template. From the reads, TCRdb called clonotypes with MiXCR, one entry per CDR3 protein. In the table there are a few hundred thousand distinct CDR3 sequences, 60% to 65% of which are singletons. The study, taken as a whole, reports: Patient and control CD8+ Simpson's diversity was not significantly different.

The sample consisted of sorted CD4+, CD8+, or CD8+CD57+ T cells (not recorded which) from PBMCs. The TCR comes from a human donor in good health. The chain joins TRBV12-3 or TRBV12-4 to TRBJ1-1; a possible D gene is TRBD1 (6 bases). In DNA, the CDR3 is TGTGCCAGCAGTTTAGGGACAGACAAGAACACTGAAGCTTTCTTT. Its protein product is CASSLGTDKNTEAFF.